This TCR beta chain was obtained from a study of blood T cell repertoires in COVID-19. As for the study in general: Samples taken during acute and convalescent COVID-19 were collected in the United States, Italy and Spain. PBMCs, B-cell-depleted T cells, or T cells were the source of the cDNA or gDNA that made up the material.

This clone was seen only once. Trimming removed 6 bases from V and 6 bases from J; junction bases left unmatched: 8. The germline V gene encodes CDR1 MNHEY and CDR2 SVGAGI. This CDR3 region has 15 residues. In the original processing: Nucleated cell counts were estimated from reference gene primer amplification. Libraries were prepared by immunoSEQ multiplex PCR; TCRdb keeps only in-frame clonotypes and omits some of them. That table furnishes V, J and clone size, whereas the DNA furnished D and trimming. This sample carries roughly 71,000 clones, roughly 84% of them seen once, and the ten largest clones take more than 8%.

This sequence originates from a man in his fifties or sixties with active COVID-19. The sequencing sample was made of peripheral blood. The genes are TRBV6-5 and TRBJ2-4; 10 nucleotides match TRBD1. CDR3 DNA: TGTGCCAGCAGCCCCGACAGGGGGCAAGGAAACATTCAGTACTTC. As protein: CASSPDRGQGNIQYF.